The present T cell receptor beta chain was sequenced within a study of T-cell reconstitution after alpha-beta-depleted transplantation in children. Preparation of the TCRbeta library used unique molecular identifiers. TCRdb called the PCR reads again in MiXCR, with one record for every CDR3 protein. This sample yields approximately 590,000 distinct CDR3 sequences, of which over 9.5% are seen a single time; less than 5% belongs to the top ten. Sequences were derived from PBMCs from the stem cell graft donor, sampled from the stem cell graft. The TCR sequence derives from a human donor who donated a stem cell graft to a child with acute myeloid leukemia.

The CDR3 is CASSLTFTGTRIGKSYNEQFF. Written as DNA, the CDR3 is TGTGCCAGCAGCCTAACATTTACCGGGACTAGGATCGGTAAGTCCTACAATGAGCAGTTCTTC. The V gene is TRBV9, the J gene TRBJ2-1; 8 positions agree with TRBD2. With 4 bases clipped from V and 1 base from J, the junction kept 22 bases outside the gene matches. The CDR3 has 21 amino acids. The germline gives CDR1 SGDLS, CDR2 YYNGEE.